This TCR beta chain was documented in a study of OX40 agonist ivuxolimab in advanced cancers. At the level of the study: People who had prior anti-PD-1, anti-PD-L1 or anti-CTLA-4 therapy could take part, and around 39% had some.

Baseline was the first blood sampling point, followed by cycle 4 day 1 and cycle 7 day 1. This table comes from immunoSEQ multiplex PCR, and its TCRdb copy is limited to in-frame clones, with some not included. Among 60,000 to 85,000 clones listed, 89% were seen once. The CDR3 contains 15 residues. Germline loops: CDR1 SGHTA, CDR2 FQGNSA. Trimming pared 4 bases from V and 2 bases from J, leaving 13 bases between. The clonotype comes from an adult with an advanced solid tumor such as melanoma, head and neck, liver or kidney cancer. V and J are TRBV7-2 and TRBJ2-3, with D possibly TRBD1 on 6 matching bases. The material sequenced was CD4+ or CD8+ T cells sorted from blood, taken in a trial of the OX40 agonist ivuxolimab. This CDR3 reads CASSSTRGFTDTQYF. CDR3 in DNA: TGTGCCAGCAGCTCCACGAGGGGGTTCACAGATACGCAGTATTTT.